The clone carrying this T cell receptor beta chain was observed a single time. The entry originates in a study of blood T cell repertoires in COVID-19. Study details: Acute and convalescent COVID-19 specimens originated in the United States, Italy and Spain. T cells, B-cell-depleted T cells, or PBMCs supplied cDNA or gDNA.

V dropped 1 base and J dropped 6; count of bases not matched to a gene: 13. CDR1 is MNHEY and CDR2 is SMNVEV in the germline V gene (reference sequence). The CDR3 extends over 18 amino acids. Only in-frame clones appear in the TCRdb table, and some are missing; sequencing was by immunoSEQ multiplex PCR. The sample lists roughly 68,000 clones; 88% were seen once. V and J are TRBV27 and TRBJ2-1; 9 bases are a match to TRBD1. The sequenced sample consisted of peripheral blood. The sequence came from a man between 45 and 60 years old with acute or convalescent COVID-19. CDR3 DNA sequence: TGTGCCAGCAGTTTATTGGGGTCGGGACAGGGTGTGGGCAATGAGCAGTTCTTC. Translation: CASSLLGSGQGVGNEQFF.